Listed here are 11 T cell receptor beta chains from one sample, sequenced in a study of T cells after yellow fever vaccination. TCRdb used MiXCR to reprocess the 5' RACE reads, holding one entry per CDR3 protein. The table has about 300,000 distinct CDR3 sequences, 7.5% to 9% seen once. This material consisted of CD4+ T cells sorted from PBMCs, taken 5 days after the yellow fever booster vaccination. The receptors derive from a man younger than 35 who received the YFV17D yellow fever vaccine.

This clonotype has more than one count but fewer than ten. The chain links TRBV5-1 to TRBJ1-2; 7 nucleotides agree with TRBD1. Trimming took 5 bases from V and 7 from J; bases not matched to a gene: 5. Germline loops: CDR1 SGHRS, CDR2 YFSETQ. The CDR3 has 12 residues. CDR3 in amino acids: CASRQGDGGYTF. The CDR3 DNA follows: TGCGCCAGCAGGCAGGGGGATGGTGGCTACACCTTC.

The chain joins TRBV5-6 to TRBJ2-3; D remains ambiguous. Trimming left V 1 base short and J 0 bases short, with 6 bases between. The CDR3 has 14 amino acids. Germline V gene data show CDR1 as SGHDT and CDR2 as YYEEEE. In DNA, the CDR3 is TGTGCCAGCAGCTTGCGGATTAGCACAGATACGCAGTATTTT. This translates into CASSLRISTDTQYF.

Ten or more counts support this clonotype. This sequence joins TRBV20-1 and TRBJ2-5; the D gene could be TRBD1 or TRBD2 (5 bases each). V was trimmed by 3 bases and J by 4 bases, leaving 9 bases between them. The CDR3 consists of 12 residues. Germline-derived CDR1 and CDR2 are DFQATT and SNEGSKA (reference sequence). CDR3 region: CSARGPAETQYF. CDR3 nucleotides: TGCAGTGCTAGGGGACCTGCAGAGACCCAGTACTTC.

This clonotype was seen ten or more times. The V and J genes are TRBV7-2 and TRBJ1-2; D perhaps matches TRBD1 (6 bases). This CDR3 comprises 16 residues. V was trimmed by 2 bases and J by 4 bases, leaving 17 bases between them. Germline CDR1 reads SGHTA; CDR2 reads FQGNSA. Here the CDR3 reads CASSLSSGAAAYGYTF. The CDR3 DNA reads TGTGCCAGCAGCTTATCCTCAGGGGCGGCGGCCTATGGCTACACCTTC. The full variable domain, completed using reference TRBV7-2 and TRBJ1-2, is GAGVSQSPSNKVTEKGKDVELRCDPISGHTALYWYRQSLGQGLEFLIYFQGNSAPDKSGLPSDRFSAERTGGSVSTLTIQRTQQEDSAVYLCASSLSSGAAAYGYTFGSGTRLTVV.

Many counts were recorded for this clonotype. The gene calls are TRBV6-2 or TRBV6-3 and TRBJ1-5; 9 nucleotides agree with TRBD1. The CDR3 runs to 18 residues. Germline assignment: CDR1 MNHEY and CDR2 SVGEGT. Trimming at V came to 5 bases and at J to 6 bases, leaving 17 bases not matched to a gene. The CDR3 DNA follows: TGTGCCAGCAGTACAACCGGGACAGGGCTCCCAGGGGGTCAGCCCCAGCATTTT. Its translation is CASSTTGTGLPGGQPQHF.

This clonotype was detected only a few times. CDR3 region: CASTSEGLNTEAFF. The CDR3 bases are TGTGCCAGCACCTCGGAGGGATTGAACACTGAAGCTTTCTTT. V and J are TRBV12-3 or TRBV12-4 and TRBJ1-1; no firm D call. The CDR3 runs 14 residues. V was shortened by 7 bases and J by 0 bases, with 12 bases between the two germline ends.

The chain couples TRBV9 to TRBJ2-5; 7 nucleotides align to TRBD2. Unmatched junction bases numbered 7, after V lost 4 bases and J lost 1 base. Germline CDR1 reads SGDLS; CDR2 reads YYNGEE. The CDR3 runs 15 residues. The CDR3 nucleotides read TGTGCCAGCAGCCCCCGGGGGGACCTCCAAGAGACCCAGTACTTC. As protein: CASSPRGDLQETQYF.

This clonotype was counted at least ten times. The J gene is TRBJ1-6, the V gene TRBV4-3; D is possibly TRBD1 (6 bases). The CDR3 is made up of 17 amino acids. V lost 3 bases, J lost 6 bases, and 18 bases lay in between. Germline V gives CDR1 LGHNA, CDR2 YSLEER. This CDR3 reads CASSHYPTGTPNSPLHF. CDR3 sequence (DNA): TGCGCCAGCAGCCATTACCCAACAGGGACGCCTAATTCACCCCTCCACTTT.

This clonotype came up a few times. The chain has TRBV7-9 and TRBJ2-2; D perhaps matches TRBD2 (5 bases). CDR3 length: 13 residues. Germline CDR1 reads SEHNR; CDR2 reads FQNEAQ (reference sequence). The V end was cut by 8 bases, the J end by 6 bases, with 13 bases between. CDR3: CASLQRTSGELFF. In DNA form, the CDR3 reads TGTGCCAGCCTGCAGAGGACTTCCGGGGAGCTGTTTTTT.

This chain links TRBV4-1 with TRBJ1-5; D is undetermined. The CDR3 covers 14 residues. V gave up 8 bases and J gave up 4 bases, with 15 bases separating them. Germline V gene sequence: CDR1 MGHRA, CDR2 YSYEKL. CDR3 sequence: CASGNQELNQPQHF. DNA of the CDR3: TGCGCCAGCGGTAATCAGGAGCTAAATCAGCCCCAGCATTTT.

Regarding this clonotype: A much larger clone lies one base from this, so it may be a read error. Since no conserved phenylalanine or tryptophan closes the CDR3, a read error is the likely cause. The chain carries TRBV15 and TRBJ2-5; the match to TRBD1 covers 7 bases. With 5 bases clipped from V and 2 bases from J, the junction kept 5 bases outside the gene matches. Per the germline V gene, CDR1 is LNHNV and CDR2 is YYDKDF (reference sequence). The CDR3 covers 14 residues. The CDR3 spells CATSPRQGQETQYV. The CDR3 DNA reads TGTGCCACCAGCCCCCGACAGGGACAAGAGACCCAGTACGTC.